These 25 T cell receptor beta chains share one sample of origin, sequenced in a study of cytomegalovirus exposure and HLA in healthy donors. Vbeta (60) and Jbeta (13) primers were used in the PCR. The method was immunoSEQ multiplex PCR; TCRdb's version includes in-frame clones alone and lacks a portion of them. The sample data list tens of thousands of clones. Sequenced material: PBMCs. The receptor source for this set is a woman aged 25 to 39 in good health and CMV-seronegative.

About this clone: Other nucleotide sequences in the sample specify the same CDR3. The J gene is TRBJ2-7, the V gene TRBV30; 8 bases map to TRBD1. The junction had 3 bases not matched to a gene; V was cut back by 3 bases and J by 2 bases. Germline V gene sequence: CDR1 GTSNPN, CDR2 SVGIG (reference sequence). The CDR3 length is 13 residues. The DNA for the CDR3 is TGTGCCTGGAGCCTCAGGGGGCCCTACGAGCAGTACTTC. Residues: CAWSLRGPYEQYF.

The rearrangement links TRBV7-5 to TRBJ1-5. TRBV7-5 is flagged as a pseudogene. The CDR3 sequence is 16 residues long. CDR3 sequence (DNA): TGTGTCAGAAGCTTCATCCAAACAGGGAGGGAACAGCCCCAGCATTTT. As protein: CVRSFIQTGREQPQHF.

This chain uses TRBV11-2 with TRBJ2-7, with TRBD2 matching over 14 bases. The length of the CDR3 is 16 residues. CDR1 and CDR2 from the germline V gene are SGHAT and FQNNGV. Trimming at V came to 5 bases and at J to 4 bases, leaving 7 bases not matched to a gene. DNA for the CDR3: TGTGCCAGCAGCGGGGGACTAGCGGGAGAAAATTACGAGCAGTACTTC. Residues: CASSGGLAGENYEQYF.

The chain is built from TRBV19 and TRBJ2-5; a possible D gene is TRBD2 (5 bases). Trimming stripped 6 bases from V and 4 bases from J, with 12 bases between. The CDR3 covers 13 residues. The germline V gene has CDR1 LNHDA and CDR2 SQIVND (reference sequence). CDR3 nucleotide sequence: TGTGCCAGTAGCGCCACCCGGGGAGAGACCCAGTACTTC. This codes for CASSATRGETQYF.

The chain is built from TRBV18 and TRBJ2-6, with D tentatively TRBD1 (6 bases). The CDR3 contains 19 residues. Trimming shortened V by 1 base and J by 0 bases, and 16 bases separated the two germline ends. Looked up from germline, CDR1 is KGHSH and CDR2 is LQKENI. In nucleotides, the CDR3 is TGTGCCAGCTCACCACGAACGTACAGGGAAGGCTCTGGGGCCAACGTCCTGACTTTC. It codes for CASSPRTYREGSGANVLTF.

The V gene is TRBV6-5, the J gene TRBJ2-1; 10 bases line up with TRBD1. From germline, CDR1 is MNHEY and CDR2 SVGAGI. This CDR3 comprises 14 residues. J lost 9 bases, V lost 5 bases, and 7 bases had no gene match. CDR3 in DNA: TGTGCCAGCAGTGGCCGGGACAGGGGCCCTGAGCAGTTCTTC. The encoded protein is CASSGRDRGPEQFF.

V usage is TRBV6-6 and J usage is TRBJ1-2, with 8 bases aligning to TRBD1. The V segment lost 7 bases and the J segment 0 bases; nucleotides outside the gene matches: 4. This CDR3 has 14 residues. Germline V gives CDR1 MNHNY, CDR2 SVGAGI (reference sequence). In DNA form, the CDR3 reads TGTGCCAGCACGACAGGGGACCCTAACTATGGCTACACCTTC. Protein: CASTTGDPNYGYTF.

The chain links TRBV10-2 to TRBJ2-3; 8 positions match TRBD2. The germline V gene encodes CDR1 WSHSY and CDR2 SAAADI. CDR3 length: 16 residues. V lost 2 bases, J lost 0 bases, and 4 bases stayed unmatched. CDR3 residues: CASSERGRSSTDTQYF. In nucleotides, the CDR3 is TGCGCCAGCAGTGAGCGCGGGAGGTCTAGCACAGATACGCAGTATTTT.

The gene calls are TRBV6-1 and TRBJ1-2; TRBD1 matches 7 bases. CDR1 is MNHNS, CDR2 SASEGT, per germline. The CDR3 length is 13 residues. V shed 3 bases and J 4 bases; nucleotides not matched to a gene: 2. The DNA for the CDR3 is TGTGCCAGCAGTGAGACAGGGACCTATGGCTACACCTTC. Its translation is CASSETGTYGYTF.

V gene TRBV30 combines with J gene TRBJ1-1, with no clear D. Trimming took 3 bases from V and 0 from J, leaving 8 bases between them. Germline V gene sequence: CDR1 GTSNPN, CDR2 SVGIG (reference sequence). The CDR3 runs 13 residues. The CDR3 here is CAWRVSLNTEAFF. The CDR3, as DNA: TGTGCCTGGAGGGTGAGCTTGAACACTGAAGCTTTCTTT. Based on the CDR3 plus reference TRBV30 and TRBJ1-1, the full variable domain is SQTIHQWPATLVQPVGSPLSLECTVEGTSNPNLYWYRQAAGRGLQLLFYSVGIGQISSEVPQNLSASRPQDRQFILSSKKLLLSDSGFYLCAWRVSLNTEAFFGQGTRLTVV.

The chain combines TRBV11-3 with TRBJ2-1; 9 bases are shared with TRBD2. This CDR3 has 14 amino acids. From germline, CDR1 is SGHNT and CDR2 YENEEA. With V trimmed by 5 bases and J by 7 bases, 6 bases remained unmatched. The CDR3 is CASSLASGANEQFF. CDR3 sequence (DNA): TGTGCCAGCAGCCTGGCTAGCGGGGCAAATGAGCAGTTCTTC.

The chain joins TRBV23-1 to TRBJ2-7; TRBD1 is a possible D gene (6 bases). TRBV23-1 is an ORF; its function is uncertain. Trimming pared 4 bases from V and 7 bases from J, leaving 17 bases between. This CDR3 has 14 amino acids. Here the CDR3 reads CASSRPFRGFEQYF. The DNA of the CDR3 is TGCGCCAGCAGTCGTCCATTCAGGGGTTTTGAGCAGTACTTC.

This chain connects TRBV5-6 to TRBJ1-1; no definite D call. Per germline, CDR1 SGHDT and CDR2 YYEEEE. The V and J ends lost 1 base and 1 base respectively, with 20 bases between them. The CDR3 is 18 amino acids. The CDR3 reads CASSLRRSQVWANTEAFF. CDR3 nucleotide sequence: TGTGCCAGCAGCTTGCGTCGAAGTCAGGTTTGGGCGAACACTGAAGCTTTCTTT.

This chain joins TRBV7-6 and TRBJ2-5, with a possible D match to TRBD2 (6 bases). The V end was cut by 0 bases, the J end by 5 bases, with 13 bases between. CDR3 length: 15 residues. Germline CDR1 reads SGHVS; CDR2 reads FNYEAQ. The CDR3 is CASSLAGGEGETQYF. For the CDR3, the DNA is TGTGCCAGCAGCTTAGCGGGCGGGGAAGGGGAGACCCAGTACTTC.

The V and J genes are TRBV6-5 and TRBJ2-5, with 9 bases that match TRBD2. The length of the CDR3 is 14 residues. Unmatched junction bases numbered 2, after V lost 2 bases and J lost 4 bases. Germline values: CDR1 MNHEY, CDR2 SVGAGI. The CDR3 reads CASSYAGGPETQYF. DNA for the CDR3: TGTGCCAGCAGTTACGCGGGGGGGCCAGAGACCCAGTACTTC.

The chain couples TRBV7-2 to TRBJ1-2; tentatively, D is TRBD1 (6 bases). Trimming removed 4 bases from V and 10 bases from J, with 19 bases in between. The length of the CDR3 is 14 residues. Germline V gene data show CDR1 as SGHTA and CDR2 as FQGNSA. CDR3 amino acids: CASSSNGGPPVYTF. In DNA form, the CDR3 reads TGTGCCAGCAGCTCCAATGGGGGCCCCCCGGTCTACACCTTC.

This CDR3 reads CASSPSNTGELFF. The CDR3 bases are TGTGCCAGCAGTCCTTCGAACACCGGGGAGCTGTTTTTT. The chain combines TRBV7-9 with TRBJ2-2; D not certain. The CDR3 is 13 amino acids. The V gene's germline CDR1 is SEHNR and CDR2 FQNEAQ (reference sequence). Trimming removed 6 bases from V and 0 bases from J, with 5 bases in between.

This chain connects TRBV18 to TRBJ2-3; 7 nucleotides match TRBD1. The CDR3 is 15 amino acids. V dropped 2 bases and J dropped 4; count of bases not matched to a gene: 6. Germline loops: CDR1 KGHSH, CDR2 LQKENI. CDR3 DNA sequence: TGTGCCAGCTCACCATCTGACAGGGTTGCAGATACGCAGTATTTT. Its translation is CASSPSDRVADTQYF.

As for this clone: Relative to the germline gene, one junction end is altered; a read error may explain this. The chain joins TRBV30 to TRBJ2-1; a weak D match, TRBD2 (5 bases). Germline CDR1 reads GTSNPN; CDR2 reads SVGIG (reference sequence). There are 15 residues in the CDR3. CDR3 sequence (DNA): TGTGCCTGGAGTAGGAGCGCTAGCTCCGACAATGAGCAGTTCTTC. It encodes CAWSRSASSDNEQFF.

This chain links TRBV6-6 with TRBJ2-7; 8 bases line up with TRBD2. The junction had 9 bases not matched to a gene; V was cut back by 3 bases and J by 5 bases. The germline V gene has CDR1 MNHNY and CDR2 SVGAGI (reference sequence). CDR3 length equals 15 residues. As DNA, the CDR3 is TGTGCCAGCAGTTATCCCCGGGGGGGGGACAACGAGCAGTACTTC. Residues: CASSYPRGGDNEQYF.

Remarks on this clone: The junction shows a germline mismatch at one end, possibly a read error. The J gene is TRBJ2-1, the V gene TRBV28, with 9 bases lining up with TRBD1. Germline CDR1 and CDR2: MDHEN and SYDVKM. CDR3 size: 11 residues. This CDR3 is CASTEQGAPIF. The CDR3 nucleotides are TGTGCCAGCACCGAACAGGGGGCTCCAATCTTC.

V is TRBV5-5 and J is TRBJ1-5; 9 positions agree with TRBD1. There are 17 residues in the CDR3. Germline lookup yields CDR1 SGHKS and CDR2 YYEKEE (reference sequence). V shed 0 bases and J 4 bases; nucleotides not matched to a gene: 8. CDR3 amino acids: CASSLGTGDFRNQPQHF. CDR3 DNA sequence: TGTGCCAGCAGCTTGGGGACAGGGGATTTCAGAAATCAGCCCCAGCATTTT.

Remarks on this clone: The sample contains more than one DNA sequence encoding this CDR3. V usage is TRBV30 and J usage is TRBJ1-6; 8 bases map to TRBD1. Germline values: CDR1 GTSNPN, CDR2 SVGIG (reference sequence). CDR3 length equals 12 residues. V shed 3 bases and J 9 bases; nucleotides not matched to a gene: 1. The DNA for the CDR3 is TGTGCCTGGAGGGACAGGGTTTCACCCCTCCACTTT. It yields the protein CAWRDRVSPLHF.

The chain has TRBV30 and TRBJ1-1; tentatively, D is TRBD1 (6 bases). This CDR3 region has 13 residues. Germline V gene sequence: CDR1 GTSNPN, CDR2 SVGIG (reference sequence). V was shortened by 4 bases and J by 1 base, with 10 bases between the two germline ends. DNA for the CDR3: TGTGCCTGGACGGCGGGGGCGAACACTGAAGCTTTCTTT. Translation: CAWTAGANTEAFF.

The chain recombines TRBV29-1 with TRBJ2-5; possibly TRBD2 for D (5 bases). Germline V gene lookup returns CDR1 SQVTM and CDR2 ANQGSEA. Trimming removed 1 base at V and 5 bases at J, with 11 bases between. The CDR3 has 13 residues. Here the CDR3 reads CSVEVRGSETQYF. CDR3 nucleotides: TGCAGCGTTGAAGTGCGAGGGAGTGAGACCCAGTACTTC.